This is a list of T cell receptor beta chains from one sample in a study of cytomegalovirus exposure and HLA in healthy donors. Sequenced by immunoSEQ multiplex PCR; TCRdb stores in-frame clones only, minus some. Of 90,000 to 100,000 clones in the sample, approximately 77% were seen once. Sequenced material: PBMCs. The receptor set was obtained from a female donor in good health and CMV-seronegative. The CDR3 runs from the conserved cysteine through the conserved F or W. A D gene is named only where the DNA matches it firmly. Size is omitted from some rows. Given values are once, few, many or a class for expanded clones.

CDR3nt: TGTGCCAGCAGCTTTGACTATCAGCCCCAGCATTTT
CDR3aa: CASSFDYQPQHF
d_gene: NA
v_gene: TRBV7-9
abundance: NA
j_gene: TRBJ1-5

CDR3nt: TGTGCCAGCAGCGTAGCAAACAGGGCAGGAGGAGAGCAGTACTTC
CDR3aa: CASSVANRAGGEQYF
d_gene: NA
v_gene: TRBV9
abundance: few
j_gene: TRBJ2-7

CDR3nt: TGCAGCGTCACAGGGGAATGGAACACTGAAGCTTTCTTT
CDR3aa: CSVTGEWNTEAFF
d_gene: TRBD1
v_gene: TRBV29-1
abundance: few
j_gene: TRBJ1-1

CDR3nt: TGTGCCAGCAGCAAAGCGAGGGGGGGGGAAACGTCCGGGACGATTGAAGCTTTCTTT
CDR3aa: CASSKARGGETSGTIEAFF
d_gene: NA
v_gene: TRBV21-1
abundance: NA
j_gene: TRBJ1-1

CDR3nt: TGTGCCAGCCAAGGGAGGGATCCCAACTATGGCTACACCTTC
CDR3aa: CASQGRDPNYGYTF
d_gene: NA
v_gene: TRBV18
abundance: NA
j_gene: TRBJ1-2

CDR3nt: TGTGCCATTGTCGGGGGGGCCGCCTACGAGCAGTACTTC
CDR3aa: CAIVGGAAYEQYF
d_gene: TRBD2
v_gene: TRBV6-5
abundance: NA
j_gene: TRBJ2-7

CDR3nt: TGTGCCAGCAGCTTGGACACAAATCAGCCCCAGCATTTT
CDR3aa: CASSLDTNQPQHF
d_gene: NA
v_gene: TRBV5-4
abundance: few
j_gene: TRBJ1-5

CDR3nt: TGTGCCAGCAGTCACGCAGGGGGCTACAATGAGCAGTTCTTC
CDR3aa: CASSHAGGYNEQFF
d_gene: TRBD1
v_gene: TRBV6-1
abundance: NA
j_gene: TRBJ2-1

CDR3nt: TGTGCCAGCAGCCAAGATCGGCGGACAGGGGGCGGCGAGCAGTACTTC
CDR3aa: CASSQDRRTGGGEQYF
d_gene: TRBD1
v_gene: TRBV4-2
abundance: NA
j_gene: TRBJ2-7

CDR3nt: TGTGCCAGCAGCCCTATTTTGACAGGGAACATTCAGTACTTC
CDR3aa: CASSPILTGNIQYF
d_gene: TRBD1
v_gene: TRBV7-2
abundance: once
j_gene: TRBJ2-4

CDR3nt: TGTGCCAGCTTACCCCAGGGGGCCCGGAACACTGAAGCTTTCTTT
CDR3aa: CASLPQGARNTEAFF
d_gene: TRBD1
v_gene: TRBV6-5
abundance: NA
j_gene: TRBJ1-1

CDR3nt: TGTGCCAGCCACCGGCGGGGGACGGATTATGGCTACACCTTC
CDR3aa: CASHRRGTDYGYTF
d_gene: NA
v_gene: TRBV7-2
abundance: once
j_gene: TRBJ1-2

CDR3nt: TGTGCCAGCAGTTACGTCCGGGGGATTGAAAAACTGTTTTTT
CDR3aa: CASSYVRGIEKLFF
d_gene: NA
v_gene: TRBV6-5
abundance: once
j_gene: TRBJ1-4

CDR3nt: TGCGCCAGCAGCCAAGAGGAGGTGGCCAGTCCTGGGGCCAACGTCCTGACTTTC
CDR3aa: CASSQEEVASPGANVLTF
d_gene: NA
v_gene: TRBV4-1
abundance: NA
j_gene: TRBJ2-6

CDR3nt: TGCGCCAGCAGCCACCAGGGAGGAGAGCAGTACTTC
CDR3aa: CASSHQGGEQYF
d_gene: NA
v_gene: TRBV5-1
abundance: NA
j_gene: TRBJ2-7

CDR3nt: TGCAGCGTTGAGGGTCGTGGGGGCGATGAGCAGTTCTTC
CDR3aa: CSVEGRGGDEQFF
d_gene: NA
v_gene: TRBV29-1
abundance: NA
j_gene: TRBJ2-1

CDR3nt: TGTGCCAGCAGCTTGGGGGACAGATCTAATGAAAAACTGTTTTTT
CDR3aa: CASSLGDRSNEKLFF
d_gene: TRBD1
v_gene: TRBV5-6
abundance: few
j_gene: TRBJ1-4

CDR3nt: TGTGCCAGCAGAGCGGGGACAAGCTACGAGCAGTACTTC
CDR3aa: CASRAGTSYEQYF
d_gene: NA
v_gene: TRBV7-5
abundance: NA
j_gene: TRBJ2-7

CDR3nt: TGTGCTAGCAGCGGCCAATTATGGGAGACCCAGTACTTC
CDR3aa: CASSGQLWETQYF
d_gene: NA
v_gene: TRBV7-7
abundance: NA
j_gene: TRBJ2-5

CDR3nt: TGTGCCAGCAGCCCCGAAAGAGGGAAAGCAGAATATCAGCCCCAGCATTTT
CDR3aa: CASSPERGKAEYQPQHF
d_gene: NA
v_gene: TRBV7-8
abundance: few
j_gene: TRBJ1-5

CDR3nt: TGTGCCACCAGCAGAGTAGGGACAGATGGCTACACCTTC
CDR3aa: CATSRVGTDGYTF
d_gene: TRBD1
v_gene: TRBV15
abundance: NA
j_gene: TRBJ1-2

CDR3nt: TGTGCCAGCAGCTCGTCCCTACTAGCGGGAGATTGGGATACGCAGTATTTT
CDR3aa: CASSSSLLAGDWDTQYF
d_gene: TRBD2
v_gene: TRBV5-6
abundance: NA
j_gene: TRBJ2-3

CDR3nt: TGTGCCAGCAGCTCTAGCGTGGCCACAGATACGCAGTATTTT
CDR3aa: CASSSSVATDTQYF
d_gene: NA
v_gene: TRBV11-3
abundance: NA
j_gene: TRBJ2-3

CDR3nt: TGCAGCGTAAGAAGACAGGGTTCTAATGAAAAACTGTTTTTT
CDR3aa: CSVRRQGSNEKLFF
d_gene: TRBD1
v_gene: TRBV29-1
abundance: NA
j_gene: TRBJ1-4

CDR3nt: TGTGCCAGCAGCGTAGCGCTAGCGGGAGCAGATGAGCAGTTCTTC
CDR3aa: CASSVALAGADEQFF
d_gene: TRBD2
v_gene: TRBV9
abundance: NA
j_gene: TRBJ2-1

CDR3nt: TGTGCCATCAGTGAGACTCTCGGGGACTCCTACGAGCAGTACTTC
CDR3aa: CAISETLGDSYEQYF
d_gene: NA
v_gene: TRBV10-3
abundance: NA
j_gene: TRBJ2-7

CDR3nt: TGCGCCAGCAGCTTGGGGCGGGAGACCCAGTACTTC
CDR3aa: CASSLGRETQYF
d_gene: NA
v_gene: TRBV5-1
abundance: NA
j_gene: TRBJ2-5

CDR3nt: TGTGCCAGCAGCCGCTTAACAGGGTTCTCCTACAATGAGCAGTTCTTC
CDR3aa: CASSRLTGFSYNEQFF
d_gene: NA
v_gene: TRBV14
abundance: NA
j_gene: TRBJ2-1

CDR3nt: TGCAGCGTTGAAGTGATAGAAGGGGTCTCTGGCTACACCTTC
CDR3aa: CSVEVIEGVSGYTF
d_gene: NA
v_gene: TRBV29-1
abundance: NA
j_gene: TRBJ1-2

CDR3nt: TGTGCCAGTAGTACCGATCGACTAGCGGGAGTCAACAATGAGCAGTTCTTC
CDR3aa: CASSTDRLAGVNNEQFF
d_gene: TRBD2
v_gene: TRBV19
abundance: NA
j_gene: TRBJ2-1

CDR3nt: TGTGCCAGCAGTACTCCGGGACAGAGCTACTACTATGGCTACACCTTC
CDR3aa: CASSTPGQSYYYGYTF
d_gene: TRBD1
v_gene: TRBV6-6
abundance: once
j_gene: TRBJ1-2

CDR3nt: TGTGCCAGCAGCTTAGCAAAGGACTACGAGCAGTACTTC
CDR3aa: CASSLAKDYEQYF
d_gene: NA
v_gene: TRBV7-2
abundance: NA
j_gene: TRBJ2-7

CDR3nt: TGTGCCAGCAGGCAACTAGCGGGGGGCACAGATACGCAGTATTTT
CDR3aa: CASRQLAGGTDTQYF
d_gene: TRBD2
v_gene: TRBV6-6
abundance: few
j_gene: TRBJ2-3

CDR3nt: TGCGCCAGCAGCTCATACGACACCACAAACACTGAAGCTTTCTTT
CDR3aa: CASSSYDTTNTEAFF
d_gene: NA
v_gene: TRBV5-1
abundance: NA
j_gene: TRBJ1-1

CDR3nt: TGTGCCAGCAGCTCTAGTGTCTTGGCAGACTATGGCTACACCTTC
CDR3aa: CASSSSVLADYGYTF
d_gene: NA
v_gene: TRBV9
abundance: NA
j_gene: TRBJ1-2

CDR3nt: TGTGCCAGCGGGGGGGAGTCGACAGGCAGCTACGAGCAGTACTTC
CDR3aa: CASGGESTGSYEQYF
d_gene: NA
v_gene: TRBV28
abundance: once
j_gene: TRBJ2-7

CDR3nt: TGCGCCAGCAGCTTGGGACAGACCTTGGCCACTGAAGCTTTCTTT
CDR3aa: CASSLGQTLATEAFF
d_gene: NA
v_gene: TRBV5-1
abundance: NA
j_gene: TRBJ1-1

CDR3nt: TGTGCCAGTAGCCACAGCGGAACCTACGAGCAGTACTTC
CDR3aa: CASSHSGTYEQYF
d_gene: NA
v_gene: TRBV19
abundance: NA
j_gene: TRBJ2-7

CDR3nt: TGCGCCAGCAGCCTAGGGACAGGGTCCAGCTACGAGCAGTACTTC
CDR3aa: CASSLGTGSSYEQYF
d_gene: TRBD1
v_gene: TRBV5-1
abundance: NA
j_gene: TRBJ2-7

CDR3nt: TGCGCCAGCAGCTCCTCGGGACTCAGAACCTACGAGCAGTACTTC
CDR3aa: CASSSSGLRTYEQYF
d_gene: NA
v_gene: TRBV5-1
abundance: NA
j_gene: TRBJ2-7

CDR3nt: TGTTCCAGCAGCTGGAGGACGGCGACGGAATATGAAAAACTGTTTTTT
CDR3aa: CSSSWRTATEYEKLFF
d_gene: NA
v_gene: TRBV7-9
abundance: NA
j_gene: TRBJ1-4

CDR3nt: TGTTCCAGCAGCAACCTCCCGGGGTACGACTATGGCTACACCTTC
CDR3aa: CSSSNLPGYDYGYTF
d_gene: NA
v_gene: TRBV7-9
abundance: NA
j_gene: TRBJ1-2

CDR3nt: TGTGCCAGCAGCTTGAAGGAGACGAGGGAGCAGTTCTTC
CDR3aa: CASSLKETREQFF
d_gene: NA
v_gene: TRBV5-4
abundance: NA
j_gene: TRBJ2-1

CDR3nt: TGTGCCAGCAATCCGGACAGGGCCAGGGACACCATATATTTT
CDR3aa: CASNPDRARDTIYF
d_gene: TRBD1
v_gene: TRBV2
abundance: few
j_gene: TRBJ1-3

CDR3nt: TGTGCCAGCAGCCCCAGCGGGAGGGCAGCAGATACGCAGTATTTT
CDR3aa: CASSPSGRAADTQYF
d_gene: TRBD2
v_gene: TRBV5-4
abundance: NA
j_gene: TRBJ2-3

CDR3nt: TGCGCCAGCAGCTTGGAGCTCCTAGCGGGGGCCCGGAACACCGGGGAGCTGTTTTTT
CDR3aa: CASSLELLAGARNTGELFF
d_gene: TRBD2
v_gene: TRBV5-1
abundance: NA
j_gene: TRBJ2-2

CDR3nt: TGTGCCTGGAGCCGCCAGGGGCTAGGGGATGGCTACACCTTC
CDR3aa: CAWSRQGLGDGYTF
d_gene: NA
v_gene: TRBV30
abundance: NA
j_gene: TRBJ1-2

CDR3nt: TGTGCCAGCAGTGAACCGGGGGGCCCTAGTGAAAAACTGTTTTTT
CDR3aa: CASSEPGGPSEKLFF
d_gene: NA
v_gene: TRBV25-1
abundance: NA
j_gene: TRBJ1-4

CDR3nt: TGTGCCAGCAGTAACTATAGGGGGATGAGGGAGCAGTACTTC
CDR3aa: CASSNYRGMREQYF
d_gene: NA
v_gene: TRBV6-5
abundance: once
j_gene: TRBJ2-7

CDR3nt: TGTGCCAGCAGTTTACAGGGTAGAAACACTGAAGCTTTCTTT
CDR3aa: CASSLQGRNTEAFF
d_gene: NA
v_gene: TRBV27
abundance: NA
j_gene: TRBJ1-1

CDR3nt: TGTGCCAGCAAGACACTTAACTATGGCTACACCTTC
CDR3aa: CASKTLNYGYTF
d_gene: NA
v_gene: TRBV28
abundance: few
j_gene: TRBJ1-2

CDR3nt: TGTGCCAGCAGGCATCAGGGGGCTCCTCGTGGCTACACCTTC
CDR3aa: CASRHQGAPRGYTF
d_gene: TRBD1
v_gene: TRBV6-6
abundance: NA
j_gene: TRBJ1-2